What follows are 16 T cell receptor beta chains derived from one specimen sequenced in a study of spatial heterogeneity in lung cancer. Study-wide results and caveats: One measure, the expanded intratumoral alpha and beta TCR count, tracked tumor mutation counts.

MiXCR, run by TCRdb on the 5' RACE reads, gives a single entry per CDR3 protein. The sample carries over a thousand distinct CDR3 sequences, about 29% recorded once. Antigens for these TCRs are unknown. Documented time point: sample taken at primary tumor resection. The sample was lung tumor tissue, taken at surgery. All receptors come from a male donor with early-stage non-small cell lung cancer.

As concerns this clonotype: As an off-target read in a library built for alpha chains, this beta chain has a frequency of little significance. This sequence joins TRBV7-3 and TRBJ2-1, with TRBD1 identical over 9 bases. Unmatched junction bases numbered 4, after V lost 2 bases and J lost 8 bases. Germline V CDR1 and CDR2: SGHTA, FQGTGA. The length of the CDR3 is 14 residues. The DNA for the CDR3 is TGTGCCAGCAGCTTACTGGGACAGGGCGATGAGCAGTTCTTC. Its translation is CASSLLGQGDEQFF.

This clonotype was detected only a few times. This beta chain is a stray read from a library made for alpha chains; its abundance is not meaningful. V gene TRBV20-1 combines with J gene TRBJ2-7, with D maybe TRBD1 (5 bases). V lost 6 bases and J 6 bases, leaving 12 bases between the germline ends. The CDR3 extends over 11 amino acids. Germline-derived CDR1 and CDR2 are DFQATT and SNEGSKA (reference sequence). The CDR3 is CSAAQVSEQYF. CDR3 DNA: TGCAGTGCCGCACAGGTATCCGAGCAGTACTTC.

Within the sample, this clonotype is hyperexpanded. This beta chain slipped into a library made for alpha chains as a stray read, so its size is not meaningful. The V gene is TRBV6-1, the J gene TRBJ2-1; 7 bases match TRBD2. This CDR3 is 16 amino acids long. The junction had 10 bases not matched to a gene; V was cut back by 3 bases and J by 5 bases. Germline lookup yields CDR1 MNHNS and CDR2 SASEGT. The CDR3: CASSEQAGRGDNEQFF. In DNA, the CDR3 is TGTGCCAGCAGTGAGCAGGCAGGGAGGGGAGACAATGAGCAGTTCTTC.

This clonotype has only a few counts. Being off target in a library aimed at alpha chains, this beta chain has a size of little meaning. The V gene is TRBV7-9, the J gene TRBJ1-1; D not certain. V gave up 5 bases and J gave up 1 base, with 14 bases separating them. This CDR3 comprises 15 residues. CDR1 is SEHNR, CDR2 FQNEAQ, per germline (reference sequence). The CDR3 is CASSPPNRENTEAFF. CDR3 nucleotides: TGTGCCAGCAGCCCCCCTAACCGCGAGAACACTGAAGCTTTCTTT.

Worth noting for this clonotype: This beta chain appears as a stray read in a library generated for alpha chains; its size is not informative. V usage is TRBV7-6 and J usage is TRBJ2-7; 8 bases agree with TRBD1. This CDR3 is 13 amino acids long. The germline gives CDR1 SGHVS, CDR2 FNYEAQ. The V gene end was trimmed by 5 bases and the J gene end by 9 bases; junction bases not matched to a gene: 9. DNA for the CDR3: TGTGCCAGCAGCACGGGACAGGCCGCACCGCAGTACTTC. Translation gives CASSTGQAAPQYF.

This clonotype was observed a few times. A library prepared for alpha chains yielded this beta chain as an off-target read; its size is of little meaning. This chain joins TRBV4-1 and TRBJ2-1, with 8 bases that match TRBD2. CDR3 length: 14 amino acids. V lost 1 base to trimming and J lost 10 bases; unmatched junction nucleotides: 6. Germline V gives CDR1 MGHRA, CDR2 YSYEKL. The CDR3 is CASSQGGVAGEQFF. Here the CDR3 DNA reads TGCGCCAGCAGCCAAGGGGGGGTAGCGGGAGAGCAGTTCTTC.

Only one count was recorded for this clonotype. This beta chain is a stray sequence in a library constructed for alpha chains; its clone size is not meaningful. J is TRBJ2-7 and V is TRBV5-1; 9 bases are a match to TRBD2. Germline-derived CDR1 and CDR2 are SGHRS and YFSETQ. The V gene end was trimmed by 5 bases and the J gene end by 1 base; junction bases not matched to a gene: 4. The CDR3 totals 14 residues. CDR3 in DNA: TGCGCCAGCAGGTGGACTAGCGATTCCTACGAGCAGTACTTC. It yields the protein CASRWTSDSYEQYF.

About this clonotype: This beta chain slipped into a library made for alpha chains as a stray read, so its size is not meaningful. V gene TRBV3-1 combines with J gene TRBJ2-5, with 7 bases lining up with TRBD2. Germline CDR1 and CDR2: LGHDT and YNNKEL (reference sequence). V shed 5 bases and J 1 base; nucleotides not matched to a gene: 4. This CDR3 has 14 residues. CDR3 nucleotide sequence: TGTGCCAGCAGCGCTCGGGGGGTCCAAGAGACCCAGTACTTC. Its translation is CASSARGVQETQYF.

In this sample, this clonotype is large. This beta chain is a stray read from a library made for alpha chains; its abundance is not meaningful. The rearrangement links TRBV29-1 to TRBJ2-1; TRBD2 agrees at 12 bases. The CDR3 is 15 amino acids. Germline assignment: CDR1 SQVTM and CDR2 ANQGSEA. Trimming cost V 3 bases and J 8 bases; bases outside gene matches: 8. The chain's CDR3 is CSVDSGTSGLHEQFF. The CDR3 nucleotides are TGCAGCGTTGATTCCGGGACTAGCGGGCTCCATGAGCAGTTCTTC.

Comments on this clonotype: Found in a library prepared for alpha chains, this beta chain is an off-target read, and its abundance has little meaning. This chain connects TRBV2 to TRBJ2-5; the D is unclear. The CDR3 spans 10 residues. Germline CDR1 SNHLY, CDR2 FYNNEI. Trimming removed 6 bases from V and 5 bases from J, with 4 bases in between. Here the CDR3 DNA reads TGTGCCAGCAGACAGGAGACCCAGTACTTC. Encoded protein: CASRQETQYF.

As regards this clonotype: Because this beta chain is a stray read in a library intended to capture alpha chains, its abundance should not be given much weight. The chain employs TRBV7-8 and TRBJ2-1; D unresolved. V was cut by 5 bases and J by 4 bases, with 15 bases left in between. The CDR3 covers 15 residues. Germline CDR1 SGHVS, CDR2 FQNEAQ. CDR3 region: CASSASRARYNEQFF. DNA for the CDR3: TGTGCCAGCAGCGCGAGCCGGGCCAGGTACAATGAGCAGTTCTTC.

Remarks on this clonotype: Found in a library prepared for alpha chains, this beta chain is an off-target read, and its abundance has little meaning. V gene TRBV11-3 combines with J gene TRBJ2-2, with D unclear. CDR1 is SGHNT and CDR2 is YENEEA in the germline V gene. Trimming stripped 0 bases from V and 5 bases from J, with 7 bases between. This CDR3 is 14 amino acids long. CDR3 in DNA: TGTGCCAGCAGCTTAGAGCCCGTTACCGGGGAGCTGTTTTTT. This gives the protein CASSLEPVTGELFF.

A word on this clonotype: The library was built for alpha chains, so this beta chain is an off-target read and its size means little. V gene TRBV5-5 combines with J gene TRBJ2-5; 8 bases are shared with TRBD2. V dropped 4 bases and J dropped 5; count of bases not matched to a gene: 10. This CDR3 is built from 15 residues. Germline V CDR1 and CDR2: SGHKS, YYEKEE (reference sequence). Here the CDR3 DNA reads TGTGCCAGCAGCAACTCCCCGGGAGGGCAGGAGACCCAGTACTTC. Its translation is CASSNSPGGQETQYF.

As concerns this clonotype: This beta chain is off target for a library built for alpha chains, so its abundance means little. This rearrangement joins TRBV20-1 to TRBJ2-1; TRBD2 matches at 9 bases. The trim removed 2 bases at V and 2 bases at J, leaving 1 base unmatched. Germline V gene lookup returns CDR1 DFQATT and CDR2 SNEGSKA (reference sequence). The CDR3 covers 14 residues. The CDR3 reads CSARRGGAYNEQFF. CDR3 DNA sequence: TGCAGTGCTAGACGCGGGGGGGCCTACAATGAGCAGTTCTTC.

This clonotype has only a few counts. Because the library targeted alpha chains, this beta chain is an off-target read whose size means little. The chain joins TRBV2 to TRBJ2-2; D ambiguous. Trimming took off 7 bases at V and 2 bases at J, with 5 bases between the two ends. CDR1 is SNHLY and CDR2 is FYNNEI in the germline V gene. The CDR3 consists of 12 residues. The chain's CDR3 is CASKDNTGELFF. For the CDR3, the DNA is TGTGCCAGCAAGGACAACACCGGGGAGCTGTTTTTT.

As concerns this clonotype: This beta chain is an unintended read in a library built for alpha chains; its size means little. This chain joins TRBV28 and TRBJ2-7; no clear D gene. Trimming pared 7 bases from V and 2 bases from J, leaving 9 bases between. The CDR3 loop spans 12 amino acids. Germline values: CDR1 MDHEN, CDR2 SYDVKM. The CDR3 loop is CASTSSTYEQYF. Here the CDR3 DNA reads TGTGCCAGCACTTCGAGCACCTACGAGCAGTACTTC.